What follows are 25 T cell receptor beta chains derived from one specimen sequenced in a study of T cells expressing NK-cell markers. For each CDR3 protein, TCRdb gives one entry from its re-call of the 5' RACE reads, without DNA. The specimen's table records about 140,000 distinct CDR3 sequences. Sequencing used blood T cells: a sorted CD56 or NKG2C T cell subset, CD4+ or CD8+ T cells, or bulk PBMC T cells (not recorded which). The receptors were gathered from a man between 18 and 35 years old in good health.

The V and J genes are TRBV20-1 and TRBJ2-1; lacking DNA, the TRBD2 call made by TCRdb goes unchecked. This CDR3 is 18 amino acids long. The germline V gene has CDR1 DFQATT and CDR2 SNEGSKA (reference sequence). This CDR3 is CSARTSGEDPPSYNEQFF.

The CDR3 sequence is CSVEGLTSGSYNEQFF. This sequence joins TRBV29-1 and TRBJ2-1; TCRdb's D gene call, TRBD2, goes unchecked for lack of DNA. The CDR3 totals 16 residues. The germline gives CDR1 SQVTM, CDR2 ANQGSEA.

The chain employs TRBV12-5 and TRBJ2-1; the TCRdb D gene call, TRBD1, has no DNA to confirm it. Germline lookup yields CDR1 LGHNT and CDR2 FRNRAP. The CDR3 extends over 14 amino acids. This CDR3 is CASGFERGYNEQFF.

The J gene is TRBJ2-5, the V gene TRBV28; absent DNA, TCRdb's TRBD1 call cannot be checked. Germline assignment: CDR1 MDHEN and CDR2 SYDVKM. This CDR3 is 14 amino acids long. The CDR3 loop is CASRGDRGPETQYF.

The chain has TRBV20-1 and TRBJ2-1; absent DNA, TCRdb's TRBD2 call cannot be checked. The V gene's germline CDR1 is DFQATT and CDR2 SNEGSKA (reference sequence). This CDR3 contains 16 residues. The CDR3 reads CSARGGVTSGSVEQFF.

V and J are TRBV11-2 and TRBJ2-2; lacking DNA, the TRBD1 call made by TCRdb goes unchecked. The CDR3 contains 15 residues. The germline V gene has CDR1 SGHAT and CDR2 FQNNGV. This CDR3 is CASSPGQGFSGELFF.

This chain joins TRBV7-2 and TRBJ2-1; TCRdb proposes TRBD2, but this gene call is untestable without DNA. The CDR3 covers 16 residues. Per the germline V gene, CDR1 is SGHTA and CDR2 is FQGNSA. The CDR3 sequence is CASSFQQGLIYNEQFF.

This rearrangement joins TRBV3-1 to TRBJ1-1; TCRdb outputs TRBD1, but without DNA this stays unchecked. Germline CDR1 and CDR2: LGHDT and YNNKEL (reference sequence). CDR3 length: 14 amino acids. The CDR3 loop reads CASSQAGGHNEAFF.

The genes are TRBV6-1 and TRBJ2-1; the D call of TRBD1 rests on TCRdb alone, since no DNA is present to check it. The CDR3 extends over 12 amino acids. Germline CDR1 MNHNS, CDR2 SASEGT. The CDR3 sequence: CASSEGANEQFF.

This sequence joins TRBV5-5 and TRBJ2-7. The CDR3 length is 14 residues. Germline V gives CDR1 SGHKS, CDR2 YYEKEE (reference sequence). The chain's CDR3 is CASSPDSSTYEQYF.

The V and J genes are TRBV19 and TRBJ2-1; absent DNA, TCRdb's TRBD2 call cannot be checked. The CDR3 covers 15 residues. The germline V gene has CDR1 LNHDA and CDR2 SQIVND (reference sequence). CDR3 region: CASSMGSGRAGEQFF.

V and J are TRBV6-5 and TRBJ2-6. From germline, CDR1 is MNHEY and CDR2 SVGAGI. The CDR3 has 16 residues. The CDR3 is CASSYFESSGANVLTF.

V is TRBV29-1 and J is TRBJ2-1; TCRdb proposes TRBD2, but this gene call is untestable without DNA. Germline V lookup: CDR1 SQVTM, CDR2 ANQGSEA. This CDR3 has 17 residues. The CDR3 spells CSVEGLDLGTSYNEQFF.

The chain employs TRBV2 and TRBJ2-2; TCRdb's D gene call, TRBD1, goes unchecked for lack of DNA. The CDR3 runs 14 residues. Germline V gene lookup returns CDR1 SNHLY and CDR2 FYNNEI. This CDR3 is CASSVRPGAGELFF.

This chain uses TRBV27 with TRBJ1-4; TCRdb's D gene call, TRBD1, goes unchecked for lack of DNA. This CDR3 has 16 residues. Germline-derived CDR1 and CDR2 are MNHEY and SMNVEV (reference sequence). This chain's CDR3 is CASSSNYDRVREKLFF.

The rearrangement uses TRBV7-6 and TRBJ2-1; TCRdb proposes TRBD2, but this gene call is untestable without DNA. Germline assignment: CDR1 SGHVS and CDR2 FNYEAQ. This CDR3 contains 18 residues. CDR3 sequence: CASSLALAGGLSYNEQFF. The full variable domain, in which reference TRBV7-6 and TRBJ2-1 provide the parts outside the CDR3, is GAGVSQSPRYKVTKRGQDVALRCDPISGHVSLYWYRQALGQGPEFLTYFNYEAQQDKSGLPNDRFSAERPEGSISTLTIQRTEQRDSAMYRCASSLALAGGLSYNEQFFGPGTRLTVL.

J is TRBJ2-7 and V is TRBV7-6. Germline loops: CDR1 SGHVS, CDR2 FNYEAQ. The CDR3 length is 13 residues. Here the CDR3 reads CASSLDRQTEQYF. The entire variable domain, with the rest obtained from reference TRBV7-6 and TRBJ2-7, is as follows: GAGVSQSPRYKVTKRGQDVALRCDPISGHVSLYWYRQALGQGPEFLTYFNYEAQQDKSGLPNDRFSAERPEGSISTLTIQRTEQRDSAMYRCASSLDRQTEQYFGPGTRLTVT.

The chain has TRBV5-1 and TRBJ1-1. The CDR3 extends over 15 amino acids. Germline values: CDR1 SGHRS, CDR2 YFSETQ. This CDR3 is CASSSGEGGNTEAFF.

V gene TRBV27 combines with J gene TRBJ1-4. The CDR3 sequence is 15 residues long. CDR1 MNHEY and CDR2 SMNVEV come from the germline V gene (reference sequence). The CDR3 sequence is CASSSATAGNEKLFF.

The CDR3: CSAREEGPDQPQHF. The chain joins TRBV20-1 to TRBJ1-5. This CDR3 is built from 14 residues. The germline V gene has CDR1 DFQATT and CDR2 SNEGSKA (reference sequence).

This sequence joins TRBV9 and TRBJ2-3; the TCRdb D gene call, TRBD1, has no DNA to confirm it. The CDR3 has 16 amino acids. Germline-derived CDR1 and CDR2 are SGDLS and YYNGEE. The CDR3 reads CASSEQPGQGVGTQYF.

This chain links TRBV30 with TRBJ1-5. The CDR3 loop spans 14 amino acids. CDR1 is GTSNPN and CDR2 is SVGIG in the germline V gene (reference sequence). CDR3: CAWSEEVSNQPQHF.

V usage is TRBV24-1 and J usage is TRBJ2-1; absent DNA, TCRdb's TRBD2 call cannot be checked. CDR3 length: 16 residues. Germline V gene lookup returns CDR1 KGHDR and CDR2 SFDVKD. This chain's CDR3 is CATSDAYSGSSLEQFF.

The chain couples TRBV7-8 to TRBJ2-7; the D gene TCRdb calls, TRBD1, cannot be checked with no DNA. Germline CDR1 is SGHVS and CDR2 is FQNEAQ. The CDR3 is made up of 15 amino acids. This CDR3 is CASSPLVGASYEQYF.

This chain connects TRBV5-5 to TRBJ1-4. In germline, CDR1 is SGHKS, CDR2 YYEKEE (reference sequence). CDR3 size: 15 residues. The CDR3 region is CASSSTGGRGEKLFF.